This T cell receptor beta chain was observed in a study of T cells after somatic rescue of genetic block. This clone was found a few times. Libraries were prepared by immunoSEQ multiplex PCR; TCRdb keeps only in-frame clonotypes and omits some of them. The table shows 60,000 to 90,000 clones, with under 95% occurring only once. Trimming cost V 3 bases and J 8 bases, with 16 bases left between them. Germline CDR1 and CDR2: KGHSH and LQKENI. The CDR3 runs to 14 residues. The chain couples TRBV18 to TRBJ1-2; D is unclear. The sample was peripheral blood mononuclear cells (PBMCs). The sequence came from a young man. Here the CDR3 DNA reads TGTGCCAGCTCACCTTCGCTAGGGTCGGGAGGCTACACCTTC. Its protein product is CASSPSLGSGGYTF.